These T cell receptor beta chains were read from a single sample in a study of cytomegalovirus exposure and HLA in healthy donors. Repertoires were generated with immunoSEQ multiplex PCR, while TCRdb's copy carries only in-frame clones and drops some. The sample contains 60,000 or so clones, 75% of which appear only once. Material for sequencing was PBMCs. The source of these receptors is a woman aged 40 to 49 in good health and CMV-seropositive. Each CDR3 is given with its conserved first and last residue. Each record gives: clone size, V gene, CDR3 length, J gene, D gene, CDR3 DNA, CDR3 protein. The D gene is left open where the match is weak. Only some rows state a clone size, as once, few, many or a class for expanded clones.

>-|TRBV7-9|14|TRBJ1-2|-
TGTGCCAGCAGCCCTCCGGGGAGTACTGATGGCTACACCTTC
CASSPPGSTDGYTF
>-|TRBV5-1|16|TRBJ1-2|TRBD1
TGCGCCAGCAGCCAGACAGGGGGCCTAGTATCCTATGGCTACACCTTC
CASSQTGGLVSYGYTF
>-|TRBV7-2|14|TRBJ1-1|-
TGTGCCAGCAGCTTAAGCGGGACGAACACTGAAGCTTTCTTT
CASSLSGTNTEAFF
>-|TRBV11-2|18|TRBJ2-3|TRBD2
TGTGCCAGCAGCTTAGGGCTCGGGACTAGCAGGACCACAGATACGCAGTATTTT
CASSLGLGTSRTTDTQYF
>few|TRBV6-5|13|TRBJ2-2|-
TGTGCCAGCAGTTGGACAGTCACCGGGGAGCTGTTTTTT
CASSWTVTGELFF
>once|TRBV29-1|15|TRBJ2-7|TRBD2
TGCAGCGTTGGGGTTGCGGGGGGGCTGTCCTACGAGCAGTACTTC
CSVGVAGGLSYEQYF
>-|TRBV6-6|14|TRBJ1-3|TRBD1
TGTGCCAGCAGACAAACAGGGGCAGGAAACACCATATATTTT
CASRQTGAGNTIYF
>-|TRBV4-1|16|TRBJ1-3|-
TGCGCCAGCAGCCAAGGAGGCGGATTCTCTGGAAACACCATATATTTT
CASSQGGGFSGNTIYF
>-|TRBV27|13|TRBJ1-1|-
TGTGCCAGCAGTTGGGGGGTGGGGACTGAAGCTTTCTTT
CASSWGVGTEAFF
>-|TRBV5-6|14|TRBJ2-3|-
TGTGCCAGCAGCTTGGGACTGTTTGCAGATACGCAGTATTTT
CASSLGLFADTQYF
>-|TRBV7-8|17|TRBJ2-7|TRBD1
TGTGCCAGCCGCGGGGGGACAGGGGAGTTGGGGACCTACGAGCAGTACTTC
CASRGGTGELGTYEQYF
>once|TRBV7-8|14|TRBJ1-5|-
TGTGCCAGCAGCTTTTCAGGCCAAGATCAGCCCCAGCATTTT
CASSFSGQDQPQHF
>-|TRBV6-6|11|TRBJ1-1|-
TGTGCCAGCAGTTTACAGTCAGAAGCTTTCTTT
CASSLQSEAFF
>-|TRBV7-2|14|TRBJ2-7|TRBD2
TGTGCCAGCAGCTTTACCGGGGGGGACTACGAGCAGTACTTC
CASSFTGGDYEQYF
>-|TRBV5-6|15|TRBJ2-7|-
TGTGCCAGCAGCTTCCTTGCGGGCCAACCCTACGAGCAGTACTTC
CASSFLAGQPYEQYF
>-|TRBV19|10|TRBJ2-7|-
TGTGCCAGTAGTATTATCGAGCAGTACTTC
CASSIIEQYF
>-|TRBV9|14|TRBJ1-1|TRBD1
TGTGCCAGCAGCGCCGGACAGGGGGTTACTGAAGCTTTCTTT
CASSAGQGVTEAFF
>-|TRBV6-5|15|TRBJ1-5|TRBD1
TGTGCCAGCAGACGGGACAGGGGTAGCAATCAGCCCCAGCATTTT
CASRRDRGSNQPQHF
>-|TRBV7-6|14|TRBJ2-1|TRBD1
TGTGCCAGCAGCTCGGGACAGGGATATGGGGAGCAGTTCTTC
CASSSGQGYGEQFF
>-|TRBV6-6|16|TRBJ2-3|TRBD2
TGTGCCAGCAGTTACAAGGTAGCGGGGGCCACAGATACGCAGTATTTT
CASSYKVAGATDTQYF
>-|TRBV9|14|TRBJ2-2|-
TGTGCCAGCAGCGGCCCGGGGATCACCGGGGAGCTGTTTTTT
CASSGPGITGELFF
>-|TRBV2|13|TRBJ2-3|-
TGTGCCAATTCGGGCCGCCAGGGGGATACGCAGTATTTT
CANSGRQGDTQYF
>few|TRBV6-4|15|TRBJ2-3|TRBD2
TGTGCCAGCAAAGGAGGAGCGGGGGAGGGAGATACGCAGTATTTT
CASKGGAGEGDTQYF
>-|TRBV29-1|14|TRBJ1-5|-
TGCAGCGTTGTCGGGGGGGCCGGCGATCAGCCCCAGCATTTT
CSVVGGAGDQPQHF
>-|TRBV23-1|14|TRBJ2-7|TRBD1
TGCGCCAGCAGTCACACAGGACAGGCCTACGAGCAGTACTTC
CASSHTGQAYEQYF
>-|TRBV7-9|17|TRBJ2-2|TRBD1
TGTTCCAGCAGCTCGCCCTCCGGGACAGGGGGCACCGGGGAGCTGTTTTTT
CSSSSPSGTGGTGELFF
>-|TRBV16|15|TRBJ1-2|-
TGTGCCAGCAGCCAATCAGACAGCCACTCCTATGGCTACACCTTC
CASSQSDSHSYGYTF
>-|TRBV11-2|15|TRBJ1-4|-
TGTGCCAGCAGCTTAGCGCAGGGTGAATGGGAAAAACTGTTTTTT
CASSLAQGEWEKLFF
>-|TRBV15|13|TRBJ1-1|-
TGTGCCACCAGCCAAATCATGAACACTGAAGCTTTCTTT
CATSQIMNTEAFF
>-|TRBV4-1|13|TRBJ2-7|-
TGCGCCAGCAGCCAAAGCAAGGGACTGGAGCAGTACTTC
CASSQSKGLEQYF
>few|TRBV7-9|15|TRBJ2-7|-
TGTTCCAGCAGCTTAGCGCATTTGACAGACTACGAGCAGTACTTC
CSSSLAHLTDYEQYF
>-|TRBV19|19|TRBJ2-3|TRBD2
TGTGCCAGTAGTATAGAGAGGGGTGGTAGCGGGGGGCTCTGGGATACGCAGTATTTT
CASSIERGGSGGLWDTQYF
>-|TRBV28|13|TRBJ2-4|-
TGTGCCAGCAGTTTCGGGAGCAAAAACATTCAGTACTTC
CASSFGSKNIQYF
>-|TRBV11-2|16|TRBJ1-4|-
TGTGCCAGCAGAAAAAAGGCCCTAGGGGGAAATGAAAAACTGTTTTTT
CASRKKALGGNEKLFF
>-|TRBV30|15|TRBJ2-3|TRBD2
TGTGCCTGGAGTTACGGGACTAGCGGCACAGATACGCAGTATTTT
CAWSYGTSGTDTQYF
>-|TRBV7-9|17|TRBJ2-1|TRBD1
TGTGCCAGCAGCTCGTTTACCGGGACAGTCTCCTACAATGAGCAGTTCTTC
CASSSFTGTVSYNEQFF
>-|TRBV27|15|TRBJ2-1|TRBD2
TGTGCCAGCAGTTTACCGGGGGGCTCCTACAATGAGCAGTTCTTC
CASSLPGGSYNEQFF
>-|TRBV5-1|16|TRBJ2-3|-
TGCGCCAGCAGCCCGGTGGCTGCCCGGGGGACAGATACGCAGTATTTT
CASSPVAARGTDTQYF